These 22 T cell receptor beta chains originate from one sample sequenced in a study of identical twins. TCRdb analysed the 5' RACE reads with MiXCR anew, one entry per CDR3 protein. In the table there are hundreds of thousands of distinct CDR3 sequences, about 20% of which are singletons. The same specimen was also included in a second study, on T cells expressing NK-cell markers.

Sample: PBMCs. All receptors derive from a woman aged 18-29 years in good health.

This clonotype was recorded a few times. V and J are TRBV10-3 and TRBJ2-1; D may be TRBD1 or TRBD2 (5 bases each). From germline, CDR1 is ENHRY and CDR2 SYGVKD. The germline V and J ends were trimmed by 4 bases and 2 bases, with 12 bases remaining between them. This CDR3 has 15 residues. The CDR3 loop is CAISVGTGPYNEQFF. As DNA, the CDR3 is TGTGCCATCAGTGTCGGGACCGGCCCCTACAATGAGCAGTTCTTC.

A few counts support this clonotype. J is TRBJ1-1 and V is TRBV19; weak D call: TRBD1 (5 bases). CDR3 size: 13 residues. V dropped 3 bases and J dropped 3 bases, with 8 bases sitting between them. CDR1 is LNHDA, CDR2 SQIVND, per germline (reference sequence). CDR3 in DNA: TGTGCCAGTAGTATTGGGGGTTACACTGAAGCTTTCTTT. This codes for CASSIGGYTEAFF.

This chain connects TRBV7-6 to TRBJ2-2; perhaps TRBD2 as D (5 bases). Germline V CDR1 and CDR2: SGHVS, FNYEAQ. The CDR3 spans 16 residues. Trimming took 4 bases from V and 8 from J, leaving 20 bases between them. CDR3 DNA: TGTGCCAGCAGCTCCGGGGATAACCCCGCCGGGGGGGAGCTGTTTTTT. The encoded protein is CASSSGDNPAGGELFF. Looking up the rest from reference TRBV7-6 and TRBJ2-2 gives the full variable domain: GAGVSQSPRYKVTKRGQDVALRCDPISGHVSLYWYRQALGQGPEFLTYFNYEAQQDKSGLPNDRFSAERPEGSISTLTIQRTEQRDSAMYRCASSSGDNPAGGELFFGEGSRLTVL.

This sequence joins TRBV3-1 and TRBJ2-1; 9 bases match TRBD2. The CDR3 contains 20 residues. Germline CDR1 reads LGHDT; CDR2 reads YNNKEL (reference sequence). The junction had 15 bases not matched to a gene; V was cut back by 1 base and J by 2 bases. The CDR3 loop is CASSQATGTSPGRAYNEQFF. DNA of the CDR3: TGTGCCAGCAGCCAAGCCACCGGGACTAGCCCGGGAAGGGCCTACAATGAGCAGTTCTTC.

This clonotype turned up a few times. V and J are TRBV6-5 and TRBJ1-6; D is unresolved. Trimming took off 2 bases at V and 0 bases at J, with 17 bases between the two ends. Germline assignment: CDR1 MNHEY and CDR2 SVGAGI. The CDR3 loop spans 19 amino acids. The CDR3 coding sequence is TGTGCCAGCAGTTACCCCGTTCGCCGGCAGAGCTCCTATAATTCACCCCTCCACTTT. It codes for CASSYPVRRQSSYNSPLHF.

In its sample, this clonotype was seen once. V is TRBV20-1 and J is TRBJ2-7, with D unclear. V lost 4 bases and J 4 bases, leaving 14 bases between the germline ends. Germline loops: CDR1 DFQATT, CDR2 SNEGSKA (reference sequence). The CDR3 runs to 13 residues. DNA for the CDR3: TGCAGTGCTAATGTCTGGGAAAGATACGAGCAGTACTTC. The encoded protein is CSANVWERYEQYF.

This clonotype turned up a few times. V and J are TRBV4-3 and TRBJ1-5; D remains ambiguous. V dropped 0 bases and J dropped 4 bases, with 10 bases sitting between them. The CDR3 is 15 residues long. Germline CDR1 reads LGHNA; CDR2 reads YSLEER. CDR3 residues: CASSQDRGLNQPQHF. Written as DNA, the CDR3 is TGCGCCAGCAGCCAAGATCGGGGTCTGAATCAGCCCCAGCATTTT.

This clonotype was picked up many times. The chain recombines TRBV6-5 with TRBJ2-6, with a tentative D call TRBD2 (5 bases). The CDR3 sequence is 15 residues long. Germline CDR1 is MNHEY and CDR2 is SVGAGI. Deletions cut 2 bases from V and 0 bases from J, with 5 bases between. The CDR3 DNA sequence: TGTGCCAGCAGTTACGGGAGCTCTGGGGCCAACGTCCTGACTTTC. Translating it yields CASSYGSSGANVLTF.

The V gene is TRBV7-9, the J gene TRBJ2-7, with D perhaps matching TRBD1 (5 bases). Germline CDR1 reads SEHNR; CDR2 reads FQNEAQ (reference sequence). Trimming removed 3 bases at V and 4 bases at J, with 10 bases between. This CDR3 is built from 13 residues. Here the CDR3 reads CASSLRQYYEQYF. The CDR3 DNA is TGTGCCAGCAGCTTGAGACAGTATTACGAGCAGTACTTC.

This clonotype showed up just a few times. The gene calls are TRBV5-1 and TRBJ2-7, with 8 bases that match TRBD2. Trimming at V came to 1 base and at J to 5 bases, leaving 8 bases not matched to a gene. The CDR3 has 15 amino acids. The germline CDR1 and CDR2 sequences are SGHRS and YFSETQ. CDR3 sequence (DNA): TGCGCCAGCAGCTTGAGTGTTGGCGGGGGGAACGAGCAGTACTTC. It translates to CASSLSVGGGNEQYF. The full variable domain, with the rest looked up from reference TRBV5-1 and TRBJ2-7, is KAGVTQTPRYLIKTRGQQVTLSCSPISGHRSVSWYQQTPGQGLQFLFEYFSETQRNKGNFPGRFSGRQFSNSRSEMNVSTLELGDSALYLCASSLSVGGGNEQYFGPGTRLTVT.

The chain is built from TRBV20-1 and TRBJ2-5; TRBD2 is a possible D gene (5 bases). V was cut by 6 bases and J by 6 bases, with 17 bases left in between. This CDR3 is built from 13 residues. The germline V gene encodes CDR1 DFQATT and CDR2 SNEGSKA (reference sequence). The CDR3 here is CSAHASSGQTQYF. The CDR3 DNA sequence: TGCAGTGCCCACGCTTCCAGCGGTCAGACCCAGTACTTC.

This clonotype has more than one count but fewer than ten. The V gene is TRBV5-6, the J gene TRBJ2-7, with D possibly being TRBD2 (6 bases). V was clipped by 3 bases and J by 2 bases, with 15 bases between them. The V gene's germline CDR1 is SGHDT and CDR2 YYEEEE. CDR3 length: 15 amino acids. The CDR3 is CASSWGDGPTYEQYF. Here the CDR3 DNA reads TGTGCCAGCAGCTGGGGGGACGGGCCCACCTACGAGCAGTACTTC.

The sample holds many counts of this clonotype. The genes are TRBV7-2 and TRBJ2-7; 7 bases map to TRBD2. The CDR3 totals 14 residues. The V gene end was trimmed by 1 base and the J gene end by 9 bases; junction bases not matched to a gene: 9. The germline V gene encodes CDR1 SGHTA and CDR2 FQGNSA. The CDR3: CASSLVGRGGGQYF. Written as DNA, the CDR3 is TGTGCCAGCAGCTTAGTGGGGCGGGGCGGGGGGCAGTACTTC.

This clonotype was found a few times. This chain uses TRBV5-6 with TRBJ1-1; D is unresolved. V was shortened by 2 bases and J by 6 bases, with 11 bases between the two germline ends. The CDR3 runs to 13 residues. Germline lookup yields CDR1 SGHDT and CDR2 YYEEEE. As DNA, the CDR3 is TGTGCCAGCAGCTTCGTCGGAGGCCCTGAAGCTTTCTTT. Protein: CASSFVGGPEAFF.

The V and J genes are TRBV6-4 and TRBJ2-2; perhaps D is TRBD1 or TRBD2 (6 bases each). There are 15 residues in the CDR3. Between the trimmed V and J ends, which lost 6 bases and 1 base, there was a span of 12 bases. Germline V CDR1 and CDR2: MRHNA, SNTAGT. This chain's CDR3 is CASRGGGWNTGELFF. CDR3 bases: TGTGCCAGCAGAGGAGGGGGATGGAACACCGGGGAGCTGTTTTTT.

This clonotype was picked up a small number of times. The J gene is TRBJ2-1, the V gene TRBV5-5; D unclear. Trimming pared 3 bases from V and 8 bases from J, leaving 9 bases between. CDR3 length equals 12 residues. CDR1 and CDR2 (germline): SGHKS, YYEKEE (reference sequence). DNA of the CDR3: TGTGCCAGCAGCTCCGCATGGGATGAGCAGTTCTTC. Its protein product is CASSSAWDEQFF.

The V call is TRBV28, the J call TRBJ1-3; D is uncertain. Germline assignment: CDR1 MDHEN and CDR2 SYDVKM. CDR3 length: 14 residues. V lost 8 bases and J 1 base, leaving 12 bases between the germline ends. CDR3 protein: CASGLPFSGNTIYF. The DNA for the CDR3 is TGTGCCAGCGGCCTACCCTTTTCTGGAAACACCATATATTTT.

At least ten counts were recorded for this clonotype. The V call is TRBV6-5, the J call TRBJ1-1, with D unclear. The CDR3 sequence is 15 residues long. The germline V and J ends were trimmed by 2 bases and 1 base, with 11 bases remaining between them. The germline CDR1 and CDR2 sequences are MNHEY and SVGAGI. The CDR3 here is CASSYTLYKNTEAFF. For the CDR3, the DNA is TGTGCCAGCAGTTACACCTTATACAAGAACACTGAAGCTTTCTTT.

This clonotype was found a few times. The chain is built from TRBV20-1 and TRBJ1-6; no firm D call. The germline V gene encodes CDR1 DFQATT and CDR2 SNEGSKA (reference sequence). V lost 0 bases to trimming and J lost 9 bases, with 15 bases between them. This CDR3 comprises 15 residues. This CDR3 reads CSARDSYLTSSPLHF. CDR3 coding DNA: TGCAGTGCTAGAGATTCTTATCTGACTTCTTCACCCCTCCACTTT.

The sample holds a few counts of this clonotype. The rearrangement uses TRBV12-3 or TRBV12-4 and TRBJ2-4, with no clear D. Trimming stripped 4 bases from V and 6 bases from J, with 10 bases between. The CDR3 is 13 residues long. The CDR3 nucleotides read TGTGCCAGCAGTTACCCAGGCAGAAACATTCAGTACTTC. The encoded protein is CASSYPGRNIQYF.

This clonotype was seen many times. The chain joins TRBV12-3 or TRBV12-4 to TRBJ2-1; D remains unclear. V was clipped by 6 bases and J by 8 bases, with 11 bases between them. This CDR3 has 12 residues. The CDR3 bases are TGTGCCAGCAGGGTCAATGGTTATGAGCAGTTCTTC. It codes for CASRVNGYEQFF.

This clonotype was detected ten times or more. The rearrangement links TRBV12-3 or TRBV12-4 to TRBJ2-7; D gene uncertain. The CDR3 consists of 12 residues. V lost 5 bases to trimming and J lost 3 bases, with 8 bases between them. CDR3 in amino acids: CASSRDFYEQYF. The CDR3 region has the DNA TGTGCCAGCAGTAGGGATTTCTACGAGCAGTACTTC.